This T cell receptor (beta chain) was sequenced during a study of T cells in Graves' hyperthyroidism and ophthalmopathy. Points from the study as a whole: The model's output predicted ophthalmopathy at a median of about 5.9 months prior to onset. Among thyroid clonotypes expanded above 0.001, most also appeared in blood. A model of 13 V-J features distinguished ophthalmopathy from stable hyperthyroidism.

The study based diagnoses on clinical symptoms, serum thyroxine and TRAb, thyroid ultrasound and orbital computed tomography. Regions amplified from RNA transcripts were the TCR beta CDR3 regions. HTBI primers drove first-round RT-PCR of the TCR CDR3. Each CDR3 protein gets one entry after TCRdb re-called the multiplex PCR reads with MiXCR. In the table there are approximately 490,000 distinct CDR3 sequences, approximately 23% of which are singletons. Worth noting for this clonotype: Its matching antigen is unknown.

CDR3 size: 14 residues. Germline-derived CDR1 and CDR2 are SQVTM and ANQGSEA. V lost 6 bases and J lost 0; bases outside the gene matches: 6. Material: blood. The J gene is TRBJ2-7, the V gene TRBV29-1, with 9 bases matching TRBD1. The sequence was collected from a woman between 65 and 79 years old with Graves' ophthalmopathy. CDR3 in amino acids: CSVAGQGSSYEQYF. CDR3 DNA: TGCAGCGTCGCTGGACAGGGGAGCTCCTACGAGCAGTACTTC.